Following are 7 T cell receptor beta chains from one sample sequenced in a study of T-cell reconstitution after alpha-beta-depleted transplantation in children. Unique molecular identifiers were built into the TCRbeta library. Via MiXCR, TCRdb re-called the PCR reads, giving one row per CDR3 protein. Among some 500,000 distinct CDR3 sequences listed, around 19% were seen once. The material was PBMCs from the stem cell graft donor, obtained from the stem cell graft. All receptors derive from a human donor who donated a stem cell graft to a child with acute lymphoblastic leukemia.

This clonotype was observed a few times. The rearrangement joins TRBV5-1 to TRBJ2-7, with 9 bases identical to TRBD2. The length of the CDR3 is 17 residues. Germline loops: CDR1 SGHRS, CDR2 YFSETQ. Trimming took 2 bases from V and 0 from J; bases not matched to a gene: 9. In DNA, the CDR3 is TGCGCCAGCAGCTTTACCCCCTTAGCGGGAGACTCCTACGAGCAGTACTTC. This gives the protein CASSFTPLAGDSYEQYF.

This clonotype has a handful of counts. V gene TRBV5-5 combines with J gene TRBJ1-5; D may be TRBD1 (5 bases). From germline, CDR1 is SGHKS and CDR2 YYEKEE (reference sequence). This CDR3 is 14 amino acids long. Trimming cost V 2 bases and J 4 bases, with 10 bases left between them. The CDR3 DNA follows: TGTGCCAGCAGCTTCTGGGGCACTAATCAGCCCCAGCATTTT. This sequence encodes CASSFWGTNQPQHF.

V gene TRBV12-3 or TRBV12-4 combines with J gene TRBJ2-1; tentatively, D is TRBD2 (6 bases). This CDR3 comprises 16 residues. V was trimmed by 3 bases and J by 7 bases, leaving 19 bases between them. CDR3 bases: TGTGCCAGCAGTTTGGGTCGCGGGATCCGCCAGAATGAGCAGTTCTTC. Translated: CASSLGRGIRQNEQFF.

The J gene is TRBJ2-3, the V gene TRBV5-1; 7 bases line up with TRBD2. J gave up 1 base and V 0 bases, and 5 bases lay outside the gene matches. The CDR3 totals 16 residues. Germline loops: CDR1 SGHRS, CDR2 YFSETQ. CDR3 in amino acids: CASSLAASGGTDTQYF. The DNA of the CDR3 is TGCGCCAGCAGCTTGGCCGCTAGCGGCGGCACAGATACGCAGTATTTT.

This rearrangement joins TRBV7-3 to TRBJ2-7, with D possibly being TRBD2 (6 bases). The CDR3 contains 16 residues. Trimming removed 5 bases from V and 1 base from J, with 18 bases in between. CDR1 and CDR2 from the germline V gene are SGHTA and FQGTGA. The CDR3 sequence: CASSTSRLVRSYEQYF. CDR3 bases: TGTGCCAGCAGCACCTCGCGACTAGTTCGGTCCTACGAGCAGTACTTC.

The chain combines TRBV24-1 with TRBJ1-1; D is uncertain. The CDR3 extends over 14 amino acids. With 4 bases removed from V and 3 bases from J, the gap between germline ends came to 11 bases. CDR1 and CDR2 from the germline V gene are KGHDR and SFDVKD. In DNA form, the CDR3 reads TGTGCCACCAGTGACCCGGGCGGACACACTGAAGCTTTCTTT. It specifies CATSDPGGHTEAFF.

There are a few counts of this clonotype. The J gene is TRBJ1-1, the V gene TRBV27; 8 bases are shared with TRBD1. Germline V lookup: CDR1 MNHEY, CDR2 SMNVEV (reference sequence). CDR3 size: 15 residues. Unmatched junction bases numbered 16, after V lost 6 bases and J lost 10 bases. DNA of the CDR3: TGTGCCAGCAGCCCCTTGGGACAGGTCCACGATGGAGCTTTCTTT. Protein: CASSPLGQVHDGAFF.